The rows below give T cell receptor beta chains drawn from one sample of a study of blood T cell repertoires in COVID-19. Data came from immunoSEQ multiplex PCR; TCRdb stores just in-frame clones and leaves some out. The sample has 250,000 or so clones; 89% are singletons. The sample consisted of peripheral blood. Receptor source: a woman between 40 and 55 years old who had recovered from COVID-19. Both conserved end residues are part of each CDR3. Fields, in order: clone size, V gene, J gene, D gene, CDR3 protein. D genes are given only for firm matches. Expanded clones are given a class, and other clones once, few, many or no size at all.

NA	TRBV28	TRBJ1-2	NA	CAIFAWGRSYGYTF
NA	TRBV29-1	TRBJ2-3	NA	CIIGTDTQYF
NA	TRBV18	TRBJ2-1	TRBD1	CASSPYLRTGGYNEQFF
NA	TRBV30	TRBJ1-1	NA	CAWNEVNTEAFF
many	TRBV6-1	TRBJ1-5	NA	CASSEHSGGNNQPQHF
NA	TRBV18	TRBJ1-1	NA	CASSIRQDSMNTEAFF
NA	TRBV6-5	TRBJ1-2	NA	CASSFPDSKVYTF
NA	TRBV30	TRBJ2-1	TRBD2	CAWRLVGTSRENEQFF
NA	TRBV5-4	TRBJ2-5	TRBD2	CASSRGLADQETQYF
NA	TRBV5-4	TRBJ2-5	TRBD2	CASSHPSGGRETQYF
NA	TRBV10-3	TRBJ1-5	NA	CATNSGEFQPQHF
few	TRBV6-2/TRBV6-3	TRBJ2-1	TRBD2	CASSASGRPIFF
few	TRBV28	TRBJ2-7	NA	CASEARADEQYF
once	TRBV2	TRBJ2-1	TRBD2	CASSALGLADYNEQFF
NA	TRBV7-6	TRBJ1-2	TRBD1	CASSRTGLGYTF
NA	TRBV12-3/TRBV12-4	TRBJ1-4	TRBD1	CASSSTGGRKLFF
NA	TRBV2	TRBJ1-5	NA	CASSEQVFQPQHF
NA	TRBV10-1	TRBJ2-2	NA	CASSESRTENTGELFF
NA	TRBV5-1	TRBJ1-1	NA	CASRLTGKNTEAFF
NA	TRBV19	TRBJ2-2	NA	CASTEQSGGELFF
NA	TRBV10-3	TRBJ1-2	TRBD1	CAISGYDRGQSGYTF
NA	TRBV6-2/TRBV6-3	TRBJ2-5	NA	CASSPPLVFSGQETQYF
NA	TRBV5-1	TRBJ2-3	NA	CASSLAGGTDTQYF
NA	TRBV28	TRBJ2-2	TRBD1	CASSQGDRGFDTGELFF
NA	TRBV25-1	TRBJ1-1	NA	CASSQGMAGRGGAFF
NA	TRBV9	TRBJ2-1	NA	CASSLRTGGGDEQFF
NA	TRBV19	TRBJ1-1	NA	CASSIGGRVDTEAFF
few	TRBV18	TRBJ2-1	TRBD2	CASSPRGGAYNEQFF
NA	TRBV15	TRBJ2-1	TRBD2	CATAAGTSVYNEQFF
few	TRBV4-3	TRBJ1-2	NA	CASSQALSLRGYTF
NA	TRBV4-3	TRBJ1-1	TRBD1	CASSQVYRGDPEAFF
NA	TRBV9	TRBJ2-5	TRBD1	CASSGTGGKETQYF